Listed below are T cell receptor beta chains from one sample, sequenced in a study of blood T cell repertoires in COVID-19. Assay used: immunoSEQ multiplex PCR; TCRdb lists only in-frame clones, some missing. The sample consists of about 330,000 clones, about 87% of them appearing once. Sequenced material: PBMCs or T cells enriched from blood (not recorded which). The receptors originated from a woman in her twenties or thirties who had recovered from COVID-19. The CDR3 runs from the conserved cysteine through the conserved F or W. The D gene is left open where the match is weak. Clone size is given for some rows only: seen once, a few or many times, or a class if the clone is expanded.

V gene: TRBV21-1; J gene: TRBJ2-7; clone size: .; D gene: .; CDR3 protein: CASNPGRCYEQYF; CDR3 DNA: TGTGCCAGCAACCCGGGAAGATGCTACGAACAGTACTTC
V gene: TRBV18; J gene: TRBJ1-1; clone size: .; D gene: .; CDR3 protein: CASSRAQQGMNTEAFF; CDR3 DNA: TGTGCCAGCTCACGGGCCCAACAGGGAATGAACACTGAAGCTTTCTTT
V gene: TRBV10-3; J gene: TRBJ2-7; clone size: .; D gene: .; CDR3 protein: CAISAPGPVAYEQYF; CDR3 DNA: TGTGCCATCAGTGCTCCAGGGCCTGTGGCCTACGAGCAGTACTTC
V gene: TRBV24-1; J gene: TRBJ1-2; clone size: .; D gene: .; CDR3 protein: CATSDPQKNYGYTF; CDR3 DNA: TGTGCCACCAGTGACCCTCAGAAGAACTATGGCTACACCTTC
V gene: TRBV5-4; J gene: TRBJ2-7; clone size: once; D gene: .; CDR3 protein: CASSLGGRSEQYF; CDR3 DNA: TGTGCCAGCAGCTTGGGCGGGCGTTCCGAGCAGTACTTC
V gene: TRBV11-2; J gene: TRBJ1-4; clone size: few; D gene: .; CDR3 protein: CASSDIRTADNEKLFF; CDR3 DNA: TGTGCCAGCAGCGATATAAGGACTGCCGATAATGAAAAACTGTTTTTT
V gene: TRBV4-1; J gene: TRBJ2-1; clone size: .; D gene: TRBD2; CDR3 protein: CASSETSGGSNNEQFF; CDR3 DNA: TGCGCCAGCAGCGAGACTAGCGGGGGATCTAACAATGAGCAGTTCTTC
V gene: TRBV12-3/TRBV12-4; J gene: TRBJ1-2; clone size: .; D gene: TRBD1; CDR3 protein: CASSPGQGWGYTF; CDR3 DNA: TGTGCCAGCAGCCCGGGACAGGGTTGGGGCTACACCTTC
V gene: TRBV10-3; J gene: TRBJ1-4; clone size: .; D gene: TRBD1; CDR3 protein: CAISEQNRGGEKLFF; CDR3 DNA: TGTGCCATCAGTGAGCAAAACAGGGGAGGTGAAAAACTGTTTTTT
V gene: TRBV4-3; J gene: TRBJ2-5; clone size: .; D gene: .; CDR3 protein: CASSQRGGGPETQYF; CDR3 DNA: TGCGCCAGCAGCCAAAGGGGGGGTGGGCCTGAGACCCAGTACTTC
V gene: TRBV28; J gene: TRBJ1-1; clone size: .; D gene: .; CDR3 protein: CASSLATEAFF; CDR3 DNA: TGTGCCAGCAGCCTAGCAACTGAAGCTTTCTTT
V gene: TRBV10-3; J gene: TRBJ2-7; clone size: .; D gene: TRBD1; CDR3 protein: CAIGDSESYEQYF; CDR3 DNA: TGTGCCATCGGGGACAGTGAGTCCTACGAGCAGTACTTC
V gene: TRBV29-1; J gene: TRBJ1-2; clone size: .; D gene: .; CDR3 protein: CSVEDRGQFYGYTF; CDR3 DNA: TGCAGCGTTGAAGATAGAGGACAATTCTATGGCTACACCTTC